This T cell receptor beta chain was identified in a study of tumor-infiltrating lymphocytes in localized non-small cell lung cancer (dated by TCRdb to the early 2020s). With regard to the full study: The cohort included patients whose samples were collected after neoadjuvant chemotherapy, as well as both smokers and never-smokers and several histologies. Flow cytometry, multiplex immunofluorescence, RNA-seq, exome sequencing and proteomics were applied to the same patients as TCR sequencing, which was one of several integrated assays. From each patient came resected tumor tissue plus uninvolved lung tissue from that same patient, and the uninvolved lung tissue was described as non-adjacent to the tumor. In total, the ICON cohort was made up of over a hundred surgical patients who had localized non-small cell lung cancer and whose tumors were resected. A total of 45 to 60 patients were part of the paired comparison of immunoSEQ T-cell fraction between tumor and uninvolved lung. Results the study describes overall, beyond this receptor: Different pieces of the same tissue were used for different assays, so technical variation could not be separated from intratumor heterogeneity. No difference in TCR-derived T-cell fraction was observed between the flow cytometry-defined immunotypes IM1 (good prognosis) and IM2 (poor prognosis). Recurrence-free survival showed no association with tumor T-cell fraction from TCR sequencing (p = 0.61). In line with immunofluorescence CD3 counts, TCRbeta sequencing supported higher T cell infiltration in tumors compared with uninvolved lung tissue. Assay coverage differed among patients according to how much tissue was available, so only a subset of the cohort had TCR sequencing.

The first patient joined ICON in the first half of 2016, and enrollment wrapped up when the last patient was enrolled in September 2018. Fresh tumor and matched uninvolved tissue for in-depth immune analyses, including TCR sequencing, were collected from a subcohort of under 85 patients. No cell sorting was done, and TCR sequencing was instead run on DNA isolated from bulk tissue. This clone occurred a few times. Its antigen is currently not known. Within one base of it there is no much larger clone, and no base qualities were kept. The immunoSEQ assay used for TCR sequencing gave the T-cell fraction in both tumor and uninvolved lung tissue. Concerning the study's data processing: In the survival analysis, patients were divided into a high T-cell fraction group (upper tertile) and a low T-cell fraction group (lower two tertiles), and the two groups were compared using a log-rank test. A signed-rank test was used to test differences in T-cell fraction between paired tumor and uninvolved lung samples. Sourced from immuneACCESS, this table was stored by TCRdb with only in-frame sequences that have V and J called. A share of the clones is absent; for the studies checked, an unresolved V gene accounts for under half, and the remainder has no known explanation. The V and J calls and clone size are taken from that table; D and trimming were inferred from the DNA. For this sample there are more than 12,000 clones; approximately 80% appear just once. Of the sample, approximately 2.6% falls within the top ten clones.

V loses 1 base of germline sequence and J loses 4 bases, and the interval between the two ends is 13 bases. Via the germline V gene, CDR1 is MNHNS and CDR2 SASEGT. From the cysteine up to the phenylalanine, the CDR3 has a length of 15 residues. Only the CDR3 DNA stays, 45 bases, in frame from base 1. The sequence links TRBV6-1 to TRBJ1-2; a tentative D call is TRBD1 (5 bases match). The sequenced sample was lung tumor tissue. This sequence originates from a human donor with non-small cell lung cancer. Here is the DNA: TGTGCCAGCAGTGAAGGTCAGGGCCCTGGCTATGGCTACACCTTC. Translation gives CASSEGQGPGYGYTF.